This passage covers 2 T cell receptor beta chains from one sample sequenced in a study of blood T cell repertoires in COVID-19. The data were produced by immunoSEQ multiplex PCR, yet TCRdb's version contains in-frame clones alone and is incomplete. The repertoire holds nearly 95,000 clones, with roughly 90% as singletons. The sequenced sample consisted of peripheral blood. Receptor source: a human donor with active COVID-19. The donor label of this sample is uncertain.

This clone was observed a few times. This chain joins TRBV11-2 and TRBJ2-7, with 11 bases matching TRBD1. The CDR3 length is 18 residues. Per germline, CDR1 SGHAT and CDR2 FQNNGV. The ends lost 0 bases at V and 4 bases at J; junction bases unmatched: 11. The CDR3 DNA follows: TGTGCCAGCAGCTTAGATCGGCCTGGACAGGGGGCGGGGTACGAGCAGTACTTC. Translated: CASSLDRPGQGAGYEQYF.

The genes are TRBV6-6 and TRBJ2-7, with D perhaps matching TRBD1 (6 bases). The CDR3 totals 12 residues. The V gene lost 8 bases and the J gene lost 1 base, with 9 bases spanning the gap. The V gene's germline CDR1 is MNHNY and CDR2 SVGAGI (reference sequence). CDR3: CASSTGSYEQYF. CDR3 coding DNA: TGTGCCAGCTCGACAGGATCCTACGAGCAGTACTTC.